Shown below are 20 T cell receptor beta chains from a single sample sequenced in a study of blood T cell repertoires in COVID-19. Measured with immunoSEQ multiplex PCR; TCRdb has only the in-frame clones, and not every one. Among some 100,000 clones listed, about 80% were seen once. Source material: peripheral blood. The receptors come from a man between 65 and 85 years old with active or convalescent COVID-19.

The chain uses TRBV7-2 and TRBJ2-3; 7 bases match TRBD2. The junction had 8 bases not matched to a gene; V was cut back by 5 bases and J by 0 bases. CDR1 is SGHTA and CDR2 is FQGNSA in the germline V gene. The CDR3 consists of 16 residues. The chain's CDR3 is CASSPTSDLSTDTQYF. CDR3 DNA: TGTGCCAGCAGCCCCACTAGCGACCTTAGCACAGATACGCAGTATTTT.

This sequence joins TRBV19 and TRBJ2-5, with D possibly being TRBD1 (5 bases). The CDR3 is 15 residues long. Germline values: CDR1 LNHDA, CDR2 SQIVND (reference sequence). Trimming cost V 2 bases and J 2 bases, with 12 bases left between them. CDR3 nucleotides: TGTGCCAGTAGTATACAGGGCCAGACTCAAGAGACCCAGTACTTC. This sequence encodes CASSIQGQTQETQYF. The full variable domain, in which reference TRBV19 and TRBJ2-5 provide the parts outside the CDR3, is DGGITQSPKYLFRKEGQNVTLSCEQNLNHDAMYWYRQDPGQGLRLIYYSQIVNDFQKGDIAEGYSVSREKKESFPLTVTSAQKNPTAFYLCASSIQGQTQETQYFGPGTRLLVL.

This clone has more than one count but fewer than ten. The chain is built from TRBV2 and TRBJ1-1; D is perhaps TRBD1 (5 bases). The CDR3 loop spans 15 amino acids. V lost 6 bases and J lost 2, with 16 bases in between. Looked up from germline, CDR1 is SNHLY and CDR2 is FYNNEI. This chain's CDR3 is CASRHGGGVNTEAFF. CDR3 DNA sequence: TGTGCCAGCAGACATGGGGGAGGGGTAAACACTGAAGCTTTCTTT.

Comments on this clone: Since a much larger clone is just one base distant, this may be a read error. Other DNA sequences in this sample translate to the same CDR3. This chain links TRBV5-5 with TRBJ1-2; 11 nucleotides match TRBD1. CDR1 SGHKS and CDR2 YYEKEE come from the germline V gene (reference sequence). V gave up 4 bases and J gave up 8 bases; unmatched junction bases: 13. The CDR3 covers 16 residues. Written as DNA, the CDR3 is TGTGCCAGCAGCCTAACGGACAGGGGGCGCGGGGGGGGCTACACCTTC. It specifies CASSLTDRGRGGGYTF.

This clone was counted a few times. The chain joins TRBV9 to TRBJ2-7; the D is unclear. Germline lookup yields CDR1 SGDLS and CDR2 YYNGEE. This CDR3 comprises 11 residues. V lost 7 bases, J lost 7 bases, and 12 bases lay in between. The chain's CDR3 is CASGPEWEQYF. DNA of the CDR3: TGTGCCAGCGGGCCCGAGTGGGAGCAGTACTTC.

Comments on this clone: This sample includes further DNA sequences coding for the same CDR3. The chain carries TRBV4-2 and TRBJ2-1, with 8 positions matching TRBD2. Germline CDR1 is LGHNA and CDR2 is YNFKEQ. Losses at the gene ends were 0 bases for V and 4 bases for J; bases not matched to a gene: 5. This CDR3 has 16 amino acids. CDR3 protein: CASSQDTSGSYNEQFF. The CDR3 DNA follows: TGTGCCAGCAGCCAAGATACAAGCGGGAGTTACAATGAGCAGTTCTTC.

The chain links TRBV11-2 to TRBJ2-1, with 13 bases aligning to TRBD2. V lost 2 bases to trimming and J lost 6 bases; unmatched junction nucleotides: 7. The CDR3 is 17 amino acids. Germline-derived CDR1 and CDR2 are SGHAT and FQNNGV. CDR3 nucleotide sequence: TGTGCCAGCAGCTTACCAAAACTAGCGGGAGGGCTCAATGAGCAGTTCTTC. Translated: CASSLPKLAGGLNEQFF.

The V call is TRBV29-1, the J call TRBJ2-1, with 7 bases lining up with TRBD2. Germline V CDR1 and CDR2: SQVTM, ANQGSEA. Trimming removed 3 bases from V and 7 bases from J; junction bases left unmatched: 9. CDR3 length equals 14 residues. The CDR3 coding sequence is TGCAGCGTTGATAGGGCGGGAGCCAGGAATGAGCAGTTCTTC. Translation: CSVDRAGARNEQFF.

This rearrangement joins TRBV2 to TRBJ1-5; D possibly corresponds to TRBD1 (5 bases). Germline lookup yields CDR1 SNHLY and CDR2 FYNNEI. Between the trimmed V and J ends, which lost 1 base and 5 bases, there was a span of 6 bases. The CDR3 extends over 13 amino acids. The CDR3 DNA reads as TGTGCCAGCAGTGAAGGGGGCGATCAGCCCCAGCATTTT. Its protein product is CASSEGGDQPQHF.

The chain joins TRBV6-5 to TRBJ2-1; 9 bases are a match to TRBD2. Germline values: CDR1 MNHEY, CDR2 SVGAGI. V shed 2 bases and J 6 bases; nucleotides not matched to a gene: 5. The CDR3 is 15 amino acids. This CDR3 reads CASSYGAGGRNEQFF. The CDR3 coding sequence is TGTGCCAGCAGTTACGGAGCGGGGGGTCGCAATGAGCAGTTCTTC.

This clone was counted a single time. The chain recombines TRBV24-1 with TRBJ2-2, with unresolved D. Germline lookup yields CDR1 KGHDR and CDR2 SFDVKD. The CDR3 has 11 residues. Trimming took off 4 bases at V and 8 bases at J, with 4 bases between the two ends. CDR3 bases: TGTGCCACCAGTGAGAGGGGGGAGCTGTTTTTT. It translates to CATSERGELFF.

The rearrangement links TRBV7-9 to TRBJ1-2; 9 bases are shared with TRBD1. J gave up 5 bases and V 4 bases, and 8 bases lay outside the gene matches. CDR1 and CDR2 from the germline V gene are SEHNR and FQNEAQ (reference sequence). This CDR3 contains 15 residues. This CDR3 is CASSWGQGGLYGYTF. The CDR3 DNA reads TGTGCCAGCAGCTGGGGACAGGGTGGGTTGTATGGCTACACCTTC. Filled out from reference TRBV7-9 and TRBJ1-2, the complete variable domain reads DTGVSQNPRHKITKRGQNVTFRCDPISEHNRLYWYRQTLGQGPEFLTYFQNEAQLEKSRLLSDRFSAERPKGSFSTLEIQRTEQGDSAMYLCASSWGQGGLYGYTFGSGTRLTVV.

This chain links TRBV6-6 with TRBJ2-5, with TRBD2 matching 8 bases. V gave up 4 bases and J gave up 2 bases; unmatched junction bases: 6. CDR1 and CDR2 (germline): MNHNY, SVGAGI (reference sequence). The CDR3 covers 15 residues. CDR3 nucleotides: TGTGCCAGCAGTTCTCCTGCGGGGGGACAAGAGACCCAGTACTTC. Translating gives CASSSPAGGQETQYF.

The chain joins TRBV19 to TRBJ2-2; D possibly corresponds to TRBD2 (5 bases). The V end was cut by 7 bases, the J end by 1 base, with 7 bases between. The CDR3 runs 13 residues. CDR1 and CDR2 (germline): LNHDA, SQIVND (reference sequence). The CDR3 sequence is CASKRVNTGELFF. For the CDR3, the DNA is TGTGCCAGTAAGAGGGTGAACACCGGGGAGCTGTTTTTT.

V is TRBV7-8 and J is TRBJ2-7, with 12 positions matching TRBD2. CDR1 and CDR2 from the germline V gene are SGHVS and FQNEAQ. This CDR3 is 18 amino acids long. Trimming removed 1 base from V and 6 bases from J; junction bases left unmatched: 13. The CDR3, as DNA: TGTGCCAGCAGCTTAGGGGCTAGCGGGGGGGAAAGGAGCCTCGAGCAGTACTTC. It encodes CASSLGASGGERSLEQYF.

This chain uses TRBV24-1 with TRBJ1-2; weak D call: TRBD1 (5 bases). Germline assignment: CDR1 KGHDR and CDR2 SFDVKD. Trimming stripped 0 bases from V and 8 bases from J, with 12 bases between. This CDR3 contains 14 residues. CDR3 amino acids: CATSDLTGSGGYTF. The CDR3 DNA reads TGTGCCACCAGTGATTTGACAGGATCCGGCGGCTACACCTTC.

The CDR3 bases are TGTGCCAGCAGCTTGCGAGCGGGGGGAGGCACCGGGGAGCTGTTTTTT. Protein product: CASSLRAGGGTGELFF. The chain has TRBV5-6 and TRBJ2-2; 9 bases map to TRBD2. The V segment lost 1 base and the J segment 4 bases; nucleotides outside the gene matches: 5. The germline V gene has CDR1 SGHDT and CDR2 YYEEEE. The CDR3 runs to 16 residues.

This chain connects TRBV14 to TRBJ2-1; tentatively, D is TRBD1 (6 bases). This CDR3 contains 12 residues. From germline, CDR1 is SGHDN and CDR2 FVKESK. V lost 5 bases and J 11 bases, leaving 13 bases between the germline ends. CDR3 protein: CASSDLQGQQFF. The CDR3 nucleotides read TGTGCCAGCAGCGATTTACAGGGTCAGCAGTTCTTC.

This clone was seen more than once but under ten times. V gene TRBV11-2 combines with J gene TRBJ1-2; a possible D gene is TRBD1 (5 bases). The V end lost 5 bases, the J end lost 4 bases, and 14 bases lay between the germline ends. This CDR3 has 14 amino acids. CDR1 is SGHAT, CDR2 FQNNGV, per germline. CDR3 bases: TGTGCCAGCAGCCGAGACACAGGACCCTATGGCTACACCTTC. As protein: CASSRDTGPYGYTF.

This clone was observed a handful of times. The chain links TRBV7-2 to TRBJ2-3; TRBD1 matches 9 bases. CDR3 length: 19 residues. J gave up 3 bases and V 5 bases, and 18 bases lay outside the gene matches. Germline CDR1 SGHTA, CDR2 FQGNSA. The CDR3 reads CASSLTWGRGQGRTDTQYF. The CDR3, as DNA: TGTGCCAGCAGCCTAACGTGGGGTCGGGGACAGGGTCGGACAGATACGCAGTATTTT.